The clone carrying this TCR beta chain was observed once. What it recognizes is unknown. TCRdb's copy holds only in-frame clones and misses some; the assay was immunoSEQ multiplex PCR. Of around 140,000 clones in the sample, 70% to 90% were seen once. This sample is drawn from a study of T cells in localized non-small cell lung cancer. General study results and limits: A median of around 52 clones ranked among the top 100 in tumor appeared in adjacent lung.

Germline V gene sequence: CDR1 MNHEY, CDR2 SMNVEV (reference sequence). The CDR3 has 18 residues. The V end lost 0 bases, the J end lost 7 bases, and 21 bases lay between the germline ends. The chain carries TRBV27 and TRBJ2-2; D might be TRBD2 (5 bases). The origin of this receptor is a female donor at least 60 years old with stage I lung adenocarcinoma. The sequencing used peripheral blood, collected before any cancer treatment. The CDR3 spells CASSLSSWGSVESGELFF. For the CDR3, the DNA is TGTGCCAGCAGTTTATCCTCCTGGGGTAGCGTGGAGAGCGGGGAGCTGTTTTTT.